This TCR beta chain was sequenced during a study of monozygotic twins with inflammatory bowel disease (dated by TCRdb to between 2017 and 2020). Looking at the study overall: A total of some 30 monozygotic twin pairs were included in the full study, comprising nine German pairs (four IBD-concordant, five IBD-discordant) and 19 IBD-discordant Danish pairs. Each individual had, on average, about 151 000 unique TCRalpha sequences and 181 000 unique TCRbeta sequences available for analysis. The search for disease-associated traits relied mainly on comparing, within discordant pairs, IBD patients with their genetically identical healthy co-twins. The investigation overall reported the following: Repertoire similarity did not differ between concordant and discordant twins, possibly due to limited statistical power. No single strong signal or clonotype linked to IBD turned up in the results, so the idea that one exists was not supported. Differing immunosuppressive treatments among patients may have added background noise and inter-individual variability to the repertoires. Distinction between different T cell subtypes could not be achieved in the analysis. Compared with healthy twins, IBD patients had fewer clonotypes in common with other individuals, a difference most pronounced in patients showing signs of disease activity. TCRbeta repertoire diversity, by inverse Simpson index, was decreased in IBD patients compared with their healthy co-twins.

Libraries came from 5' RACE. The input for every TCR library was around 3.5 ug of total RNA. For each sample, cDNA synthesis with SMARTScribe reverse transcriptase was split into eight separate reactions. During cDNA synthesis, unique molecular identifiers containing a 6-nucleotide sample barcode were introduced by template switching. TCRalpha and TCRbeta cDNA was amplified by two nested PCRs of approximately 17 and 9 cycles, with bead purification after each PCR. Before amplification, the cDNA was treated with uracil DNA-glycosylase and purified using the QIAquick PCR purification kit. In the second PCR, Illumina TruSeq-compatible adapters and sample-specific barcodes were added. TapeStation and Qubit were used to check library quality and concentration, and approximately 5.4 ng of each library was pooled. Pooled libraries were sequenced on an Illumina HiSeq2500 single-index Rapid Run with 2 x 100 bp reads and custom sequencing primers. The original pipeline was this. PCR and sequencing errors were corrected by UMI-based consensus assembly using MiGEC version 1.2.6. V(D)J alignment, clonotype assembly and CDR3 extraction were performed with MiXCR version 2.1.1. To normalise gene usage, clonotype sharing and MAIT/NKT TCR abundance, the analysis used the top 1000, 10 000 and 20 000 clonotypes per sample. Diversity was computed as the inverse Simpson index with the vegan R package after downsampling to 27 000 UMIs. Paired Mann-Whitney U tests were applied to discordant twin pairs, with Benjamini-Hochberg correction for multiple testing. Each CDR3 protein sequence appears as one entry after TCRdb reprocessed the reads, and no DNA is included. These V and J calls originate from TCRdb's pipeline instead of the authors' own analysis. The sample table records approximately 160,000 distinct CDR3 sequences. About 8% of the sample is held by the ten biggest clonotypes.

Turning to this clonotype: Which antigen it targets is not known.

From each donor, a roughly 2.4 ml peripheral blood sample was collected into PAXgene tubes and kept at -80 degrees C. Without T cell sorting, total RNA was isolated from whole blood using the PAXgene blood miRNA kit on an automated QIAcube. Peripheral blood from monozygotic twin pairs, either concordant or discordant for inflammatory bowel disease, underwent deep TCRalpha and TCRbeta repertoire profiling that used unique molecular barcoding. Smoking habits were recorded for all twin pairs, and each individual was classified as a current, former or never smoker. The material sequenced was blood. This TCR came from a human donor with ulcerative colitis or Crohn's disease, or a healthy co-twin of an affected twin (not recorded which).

CDR3 reads: CASSIGTGFPMNTEAFF. The sequence joins TRBV5-1 to TRBJ1-1; TCRdb's D gene call, TRBD1, goes unchecked for lack of DNA. The CDR1 and CDR2 encoded by the germline V gene are SGHRS and YFSETQ. The CDR3 holds 17 amino acids from the cysteine to the phenylalanine. DNA was not recorded.